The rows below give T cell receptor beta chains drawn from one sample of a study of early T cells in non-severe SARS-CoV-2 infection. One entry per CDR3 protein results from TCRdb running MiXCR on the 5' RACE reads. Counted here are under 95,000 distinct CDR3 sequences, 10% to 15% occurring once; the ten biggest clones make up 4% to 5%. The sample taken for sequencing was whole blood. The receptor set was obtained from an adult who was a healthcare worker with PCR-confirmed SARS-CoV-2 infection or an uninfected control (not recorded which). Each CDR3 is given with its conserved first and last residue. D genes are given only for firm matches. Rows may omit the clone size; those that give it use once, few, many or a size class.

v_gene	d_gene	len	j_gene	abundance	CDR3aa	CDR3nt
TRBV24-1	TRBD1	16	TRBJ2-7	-	CATSESDRGREYEQYF	TGTGCCACCAGTGAGTCGGACAGGGGGCGCGAGTACGAGCAGTACTTC
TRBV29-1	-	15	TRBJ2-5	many	CSVEGEGQGQETQYF	TGCAGCGTTGAAGGGGAAGGGCAGGGTCAAGAGACCCAGTACTTC
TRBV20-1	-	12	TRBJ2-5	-	CSLQGRGETQYF	TGCAGTCTCCAGGGACGCGGGGAGACCCAGTACTTC
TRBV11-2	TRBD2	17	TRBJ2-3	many	CASSPGTSGTSTDTQYF	TGTGCCAGCAGTCCCGGGACTAGCGGAACAAGCACAGATACGCAGTATTTT
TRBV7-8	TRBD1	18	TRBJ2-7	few	CASSFAADRGPFSYEQYF	TGTGCCAGCAGCTTCGCCGCCGACAGGGGACCTTTCTCCTACGAGCAGTACTTC
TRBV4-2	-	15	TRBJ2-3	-	CASSQRDPGVDTQYF	TGTGCCAGCAGCCAGCGGGACCCGGGGGTAGATACGCAGTATTTT
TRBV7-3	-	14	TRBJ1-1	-	CASNSGAGNTEAFF	TGTGCCAGCAACTCAGGGGCAGGGAACACTGAAGCTTTCTTT
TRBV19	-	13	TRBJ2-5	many	CASASDHSETQYF	TGTGCCAGTGCTAGCGACCACAGTGAGACCCAGTACTTC
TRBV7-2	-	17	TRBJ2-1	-	CASSLASFSAYYNEQFF	TGTGCCAGCAGCTTAGCCTCCTTTTCGGCATATTACAATGAGCAGTTCTTC
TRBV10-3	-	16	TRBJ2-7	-	CAISSPEGRVSYEQYF	TGTGCCATCAGTTCCCCAGAAGGGCGAGTCTCCTACGAGCAGTACTTC
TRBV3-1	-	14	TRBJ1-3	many	CASSLDHSGNTIYF	TGTGCCAGCAGCCTCGATCACTCTGGAAACACCATATATTTT
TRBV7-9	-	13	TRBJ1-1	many	CASSFVPDTEAFF	TGTGCCAGCAGCTTTGTACCGGACACTGAAGCTTTCTTT
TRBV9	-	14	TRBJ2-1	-	CASSKSDGYNEQFF	TGTGCCAGCAGCAAATCGGACGGGTACAATGAGCAGTTCTTC
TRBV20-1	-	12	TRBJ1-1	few	CSARGVPLEAFF	TGCAGTGCTAGGGGGGTACCCCTTGAAGCTTTCTTT
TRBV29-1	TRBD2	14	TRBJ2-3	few	CSVAGTSGADTQYF	TGCAGCGTCGCCGGGACTAGCGGGGCAGATACGCAGTATTTT
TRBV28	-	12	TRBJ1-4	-	CASGVRGEKLFF	TGTGCCAGCGGGGTTAGGGGTGAAAAACTGTTTTTT
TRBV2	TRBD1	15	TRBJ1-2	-	CASSITIQGARGYTF	TGTGCCAGCAGTATCACGATACAGGGGGCGCGCGGCTACACCTTC
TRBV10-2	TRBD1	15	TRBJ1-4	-	CASSEFDRGTEKLFF	TGCGCCAGCAGTGAGTTCGACAGGGGAACTGAAAAACTGTTTTTT
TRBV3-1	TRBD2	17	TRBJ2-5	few	CASSQASGYRRQETQYF	TGTGCCAGCAGCCAGGCTAGCGGATACCGTAGACAAGAGACCCAGTACTTC
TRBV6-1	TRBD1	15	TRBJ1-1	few	CASSVGQGANTEAFF	TGTGCCAGCAGTGTTGGACAGGGGGCGAACACTGAAGCTTTCTTT
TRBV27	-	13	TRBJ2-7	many	CASSGAPYYEQYF	TGTGCCAGCAGTGGGGCCCCCTACTACGAGCAGTACTTC
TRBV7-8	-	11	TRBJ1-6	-	CASSYSGPLHF	TGTGCCAGCAGCTACTCCGGGCCCCTCCACTTT
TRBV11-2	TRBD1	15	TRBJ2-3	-	CASSLDRASTDTQYF	TGTGCCAGCAGCCTGGACAGGGCTAGCACAGATACGCAGTATTTT
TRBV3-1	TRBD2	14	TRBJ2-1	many	CASRWAGVGNEQFF	TGTGCCAGCAGGTGGGCGGGAGTTGGAAATGAGCAGTTCTTC
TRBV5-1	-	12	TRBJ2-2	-	CASSLNTGELFF	TGCGCCAGCAGCTTGAACACCGGGGAGCTGTTTTTT
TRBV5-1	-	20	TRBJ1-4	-	CASSMPGEGPAGSTNEKLFF	TGCGCCAGCAGCATGCCCGGGGAGGGGCCGGCGGGTTCAACTAATGAAAAACTGTTTTTT
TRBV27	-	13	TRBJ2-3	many	CASSFTATDTQYF	TGTGCCAGCAGTTTCACCGCCACAGATACGCAGTATTTT
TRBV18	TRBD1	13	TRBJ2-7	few	CASSDDRGHEQYF	TGTGCCAGCTCAGACGACAGGGGCCACGAGCAGTACTTC
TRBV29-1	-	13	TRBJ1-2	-	CSVRLGVNYGYTF	TGCAGCGTGAGGCTTGGGGTTAACTATGGCTACACCTTC
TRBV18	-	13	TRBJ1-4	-	CASSRTQNEKLFF	TGTGCCAGCTCAAGGACACAGAATGAAAAACTGTTTTTT
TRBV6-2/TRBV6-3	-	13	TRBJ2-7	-	CASRAAARDEQYF	TGTGCCAGCCGGGCCGCTGCTAGGGACGAGCAGTACTTC
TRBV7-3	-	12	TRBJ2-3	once	CASGDYTDTQYF	TGTGCCAGCGGCGATTACACAGATACGCAGTATTTT
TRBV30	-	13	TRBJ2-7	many	CAWSYRSPYEQYF	TGTGCCTGGAGTTACAGGTCACCCTACGAGCAGTACTTC
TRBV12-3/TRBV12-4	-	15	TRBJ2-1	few	CASSPQGTNYNEQFF	TGTGCCAGCAGTCCTCAGGGGACCAACTACAATGAGCAGTTCTTC
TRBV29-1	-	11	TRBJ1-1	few	CSVAATTEAFF	TGCAGCGTTGCCGCGACCACTGAAGCTTTCTTT
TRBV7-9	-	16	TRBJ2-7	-	CASSLGGWEPQYEQYF	TGTGCCAGCAGCTTGGGGGGCTGGGAGCCGCAATACGAGCAGTACTTC